This passage covers 20 T cell receptor beta chains from one sample sequenced in a study of human T cells and chemical hapten exposure. The time point here: patch test 1, 2 weeks after DPC sensitization. Treatment of the sample: therapeutic diphenylcyclopropenone sensitization with weekly scalp DPC. TCRdb processed the RACE reads anew with MiXCR; each CDR3 protein has one entry. The data show 85,000 to 100,000 distinct CDR3 sequences, roughly 12% seen once. The sequencing used whole blood, collected in connection with sensitization to the hapten diphenylcyclopropenone (DPC). The receptors derive from a woman between 40 and 55 years old with alopecia areata. Some clones in this sample may be carry-over from other donors' samples.

V and J are TRBV18 and TRBJ1-2, with 9 bases lining up with TRBD1. Germline values: CDR1 KGHSH, CDR2 LQKENI. The V segment lost 5 bases and the J segment 5 bases; nucleotides outside the gene matches: 6. The CDR3 is 14 residues long. CDR3 amino acids: CASSSRDRDYGYTF. CDR3 DNA: TGTGCCAGCTCATCTCGGGACAGGGATTATGGCTACACCTTC.

There are a few counts of this clonotype. The chain has TRBV14 and TRBJ2-3; D is ambiguous. Deletions cut 0 bases from V and 2 bases from J, with 3 bases between. The CDR3 runs to 13 residues. Germline V gives CDR1 SGHDN, CDR2 FVKESK. The CDR3 sequence is CASSQDPTDTQYF. CDR3 DNA: TGTGCCAGCAGCCAAGATCCCACAGATACGCAGTATTTT. Variable domain in full (rest from reference TRBV14 and TRBJ2-3): EAGVTQFPSHSVIEKGQTVTLRCDPISGHDNLYWYRRVMGKEIKFLLHFVKESKQDESGMPNNRFLAERTGGTYSTLKVQPAELEDSGVYFCASSQDPTDTQYFGPGTRLTVL.

This clonotype came up a few times. This chain joins TRBV29-1 and TRBJ1-2; D is unresolved. This CDR3 has 12 residues. Trimming removed 6 bases from V and 2 bases from J, with 10 bases in between. Germline lookup yields CDR1 SQVTM and CDR2 ANQGSEA. The CDR3 region is CSVGIGNYGYTF. CDR3 nucleotide sequence: TGCAGCGTAGGAATTGGGAACTATGGCTACACCTTC.

This clonotype has just a few counts. The rearrangement joins TRBV27 to TRBJ2-7; 7 bases match TRBD2. Trimming cost V 6 bases and J 2 bases; bases outside gene matches: 10. CDR1 MNHEY and CDR2 SMNVEV come from the germline V gene (reference sequence). This CDR3 region has 15 residues. The CDR3 DNA reads as TGTGCCAGCAGCCCACTAGCGCCTCCTCCCTACGAGCAGTACTTC. Translation gives CASSPLAPPPYEQYF.

This rearrangement joins TRBV7-9 to TRBJ1-1, with TRBD1 identical over 7 bases. V shed 5 bases, J shed 4 bases, and the junction held 4 bases outside the gene matches. Germline-derived CDR1 and CDR2 are SEHNR and FQNEAQ (reference sequence). The CDR3 totals 13 residues. The DNA of the CDR3 is TGTGCCAGCAGCAGACAGGGCACCACTGAAGCTTTCTTT. As protein: CASSRQGTTEAFF.

This clonotype was found many times. V gene TRBV10-3 combines with J gene TRBJ1-4; no reliable D call. V dropped 8 bases and J dropped 0 bases, with 7 bases sitting between them. Germline CDR1 reads ENHRY; CDR2 reads SYGVKD. The CDR3 extends over 13 amino acids. As DNA, the CDR3 is TGTGCCATCTGCGCGGCAACTAATGAAAAACTGTTTTTT. It specifies CAICAATNEKLFF.

This clonotype was counted at least ten times. CDR3: CASSYSGTGSVAQHF. In DNA, the CDR3 is TGTGCCAGCAGTTACTCCGGGACAGGGTCCGTGGCCCAGCATTTT. V usage is TRBV6-2 or TRBV6-3 and J usage is TRBJ1-5; 9 positions match TRBD1. Germline V lookup: CDR1 MNHEY, CDR2 SVGEGT. Trimming at V came to 0 bases and at J to 11 bases, leaving 8 bases not matched to a gene. The CDR3 extends over 15 amino acids.

This clonotype was seen ten or more times. The chain links TRBV29-1 to TRBJ1-2, with D possibly TRBD1 on 5 matching bases. The V end was cut by 4 bases, the J end by 8 bases, with 8 bases between. This CDR3 is 10 amino acids long. In germline, CDR1 is SQVTM, CDR2 ANQGSEA. CDR3 loop: CSVAGPGYTF. In nucleotides, the CDR3 is TGCAGCGTTGCAGGGCCCGGCTACACCTTC.

The chain links TRBV18 to TRBJ1-2; D might be TRBD1 (6 bases). CDR1 is KGHSH, CDR2 LQKENI, per germline. There are 14 residues in the CDR3. Trimming removed 5 bases from V and 2 bases from J, with 12 bases in between. CDR3 nucleotides: TGTGCCAGCTCAGGGACATGGCTGAACTATGGCTACACCTTC. This encodes CASSGTWLNYGYTF.

This clonotype was seen a handful of times. At one of its ends the junction is not consistent with the germline gene, which may arise from a read error. The chain uses TRBV28 and TRBJ2-3, with a possible D match to TRBD2 (6 bases). CDR3 length: 13 amino acids. The germline V gene has CDR1 MDHEN and CDR2 SYDVKM. As DNA, the CDR3 is TGTGCCAGCAGCCCCGGAGGGGCAGGGTCGGGCAGTTTT. As protein: CASSPGGAGSGSF.

The table lists this clonotype with many counts. J is TRBJ1-5 and V is TRBV20-1, with 7 nucleotides matching TRBD1. In germline, CDR1 is DFQATT, CDR2 SNEGSKA (reference sequence). V lost 1 base, J lost 0 bases, and 9 bases stayed unmatched. This CDR3 has 17 amino acids. The CDR3 bases are TGCAGTGCTAGAGCCAGGGGGATTCTCGATAGCAATCAGCCCCAGCATTTT. Amino acid sequence: CSARARGILDSNQPQHF.

In its sample, this clonotype was seen many times. The chain links TRBV7-9 to TRBJ1-5, with TRBD1 as a possible D gene (6 bases). Trimming pared 5 bases from V and 4 bases from J, leaving 15 bases between. The CDR3 loop spans 15 amino acids. CDR1 is SEHNR, CDR2 FQNEAQ, per germline (reference sequence). CDR3 sequence: CASSQDRTANQPQHF. The CDR3 DNA reads as TGTGCCAGCAGCCAGGACCGGACAGCAAATCAGCCCCAGCATTTT.

The chain links TRBV28 to TRBJ2-5; D might be TRBD2 (6 bases). Per the germline V gene, CDR1 is MDHEN and CDR2 is SYDVKM. The CDR3 is made up of 13 amino acids. The ends were cut back, 8 bases at V and 1 base at J, with 11 bases in the middle. The CDR3 protein is CASAGTAQETQYF. The CDR3 nucleotides read TGTGCCAGCGCCGGGACTGCCCAAGAGACCCAGTACTTC.

This clonotype has just a few counts. The rearrangement joins TRBV29-1 to TRBJ1-1; D is ambiguous. Germline V gene sequence: CDR1 SQVTM, CDR2 ANQGSEA. V gave up 3 bases and J gave up 11 bases, with 10 bases separating them. This CDR3 region has 10 residues. As DNA, the CDR3 is TGCAGCGTTGAGGTGGGGAGGGCTTTCTTT. This encodes CSVEVGRAFF.

V and J are TRBV3-1 and TRBJ1-1; D is perhaps TRBD1 (5 bases). The germline gives CDR1 LGHDT, CDR2 YNNKEL (reference sequence). The CDR3 covers 15 residues. V shed 1 base and J shed 2 bases, with 11 bases lying between them. The CDR3 nucleotides are TGTGCCAGCAGCCAAGGTATGAGGGGCAACACTGAAGCTTTCTTT. It encodes CASSQGMRGNTEAFF.

The chain employs TRBV2 and TRBJ1-6; 8 nucleotides match TRBD1. CDR3 length: 15 residues. J gave up 6 bases and V 6 bases, and 7 bases lay outside the gene matches. Germline V gene data show CDR1 as SNHLY and CDR2 as FYNNEI. CDR3 residues: CASRQDRASNSPLHF. The CDR3 DNA reads as TGTGCCAGCAGACAGGACAGGGCCTCTAATTCACCCCTCCACTTT.

This clonotype was counted only a few times. This rearrangement joins TRBV28 to TRBJ2-7; 8 bases align to TRBD2. V lost 2 bases and J lost 1; bases outside the gene matches: 4. Germline values: CDR1 MDHEN, CDR2 SYDVKM. CDR3 length: 15 residues. CDR3: CASSLTGGVSYEQYF. Written as DNA, the CDR3 is TGTGCCAGCAGTTTAACGGGAGGGGTGTCCTACGAGCAGTACTTC. Based on the CDR3 plus reference TRBV28 and TRBJ2-7, the full variable domain is DVKVTQSSRYLVKRTGEKVFLECVQDMDHENMFWYRQDPGLGLRLIYFSYDVKMKEKGDIPEGYSVSREKKERFSLILESASTNQTSMYLCASSLTGGVSYEQYFGPGTRLTVT.

This clonotype was seen more than once but under ten times. The V call is TRBV28, the J call TRBJ2-5; TRBD1 might be the D (6 bases). The germline V gene encodes CDR1 MDHEN and CDR2 SYDVKM. This CDR3 has 14 amino acids. V shed 6 bases and J shed 4 bases, with 15 bases lying between them. The CDR3 protein is CASRYDTGRETQYF. The CDR3 DNA is TGTGCCAGCAGATACGACACAGGGCGAGAGACCCAGTACTTC.

This clonotype was counted many times. The V and J genes are TRBV29-1 and TRBJ2-2; D is possibly TRBD1 (6 bases). CDR3 size: 15 residues. V lost 5 bases and J lost 6, with 19 bases in between. Germline assignment: CDR1 SQVTM and CDR2 ANQGSEA. This CDR3 is CSVSKTGSVAGELFF. Written as DNA, the CDR3 is TGCAGCGTTTCAAAAACAGGGTCGGTGGCCGGGGAGCTGTTTTTT.

This clonotype was counted only a few times. V gene TRBV20-1 combines with J gene TRBJ2-7, with 12 bases identical to TRBD2. Germline values: CDR1 DFQATT, CDR2 SNEGSKA (reference sequence). The CDR3 length is 15 residues. Trimming took 4 bases from V and 7 from J; bases not matched to a gene: 11. DNA of the CDR3: TGCAGTGCTACCTTTCTAGCGGGAGGGCCTGAAGAGCAGTACTTC. Amino acids: CSATFLAGGPEEQYF.